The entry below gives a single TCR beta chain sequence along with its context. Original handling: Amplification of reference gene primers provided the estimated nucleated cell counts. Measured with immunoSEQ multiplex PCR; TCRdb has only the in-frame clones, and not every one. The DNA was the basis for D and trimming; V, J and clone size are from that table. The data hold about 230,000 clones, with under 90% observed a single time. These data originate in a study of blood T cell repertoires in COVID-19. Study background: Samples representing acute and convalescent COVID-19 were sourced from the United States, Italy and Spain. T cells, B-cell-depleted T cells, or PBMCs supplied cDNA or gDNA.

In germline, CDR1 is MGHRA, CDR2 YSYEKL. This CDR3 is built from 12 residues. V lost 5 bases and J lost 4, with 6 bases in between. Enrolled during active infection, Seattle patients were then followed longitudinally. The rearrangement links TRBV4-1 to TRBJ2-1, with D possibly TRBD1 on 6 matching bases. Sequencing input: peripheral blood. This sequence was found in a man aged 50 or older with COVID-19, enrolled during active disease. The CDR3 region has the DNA TGCGCCAGCAGCGACAGGTACAATGAGCAGTTCTTC. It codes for CASSDRYNEQFF.